This T cell receptor (beta chain) stems from a study of T cell repertoires in cytomegalovirus infection. For the study at large: HLA-C-restricted CMV epitopes, recently identified, and well-studied HLA-B-restricted ones were used by the study. Public TCR beta signatures indicated both CMV infection and matching HLA type.

As to this clonotype: Its specificity is unknown.

Using its own MiXCR run on the reads, TCRdb lists one record per CDR3 protein. The repertoire includes approximately 120,000 distinct CDR3 sequences, 25% to 35% of them detected once, and about three quarters sits in the top ten. Study observations and caveats: CMV-specific TCR beta clonotypes restricted by HLA-C dominated the ex vivo response. Using cumulative public TCR beta family frequency, the authors identified those who carried CMV together with the relevant HLA.

Germline-derived CDR1 and CDR2 are MNHNS and SASEGT. This CDR3 contains 17 residues. Trimming took 5 bases from V and 8 from J; bases not matched to a gene: 18. The V call is TRBV6-1, the J call TRBJ2-1; TRBD1 matches 7 bases. The sequences come from CD8+ T cells from cultured PBMCs, collected from culture after CMV antigen stimulation. The sequence derives from a human donor in good health (CMV status not recorded). Some clones in this sample may be carry-over from other donors' samples. In DNA form, the CDR3 reads TGTGCCAGCAGTACCCCATTCCGGGACAGAGTCCGGGATGAGCAGTTCTTC. As protein: CASSTPFRDRVRDEQFF.